The rows below give T cell receptor beta chains drawn from one sample of a study of blood T cell repertoires in COVID-19. This table comes from immunoSEQ multiplex PCR, and its TCRdb copy is limited to in-frame clones, with some not included. The data show about 190,000 clones, around nine tenths seen once. What was sequenced was peripheral blood. The receptors derive from a young woman who had recovered from COVID-19. Each CDR3 is given without its conserved first and last residue.

CDR3 length,V gene,CDR3 protein
12,TRBV6-2/TRBV6-3,ASSRTSTGNEQF
12,TRBV13,ASSLSPVNYGYT
12,TRBV6-2/TRBV6-3,ASSLTLNTGELF
13,TRBV14,ASSQEQGVGDTQY
14,TRBV29-1,SVAQGAPTLNTEAF
11,TRBV29-1,SVEGIADTEAF
13,TRBV3-1/TRBV3-2,ASSPYWGGAYEQY
12,TRBV5-1,ASSTGLAEAGRY
9,TRBV3-1/TRBV3-2,ASSQSNTIY
9,TRBV6-5,ASRSGEKLF
14,TRBV6-2/TRBV6-3,ASSYIYDRINQPQH
11,TRBV9,ASSHSLADTQY
13,TRBV29-1,SVEDSGTGGYVAF
11,TRBV29-1,SVPDRGNYGYT
15,TRBV19,ASRKGTSGTSTDTQY
12,TRBV5-5,ASSLEQALTEAF
13,TRBV6-2/TRBV6-3,ASSPGGGDTDTQY
15,TRBV9,ASSRGQVLPSTDTQY
17,TRBV5-6,ASSLGGRGQSSSTGELF
10,TRBV29-1,ATGTGQETQY
12,TRBV6-4,ASSGPGEWGEQF
10,TRBV7-2,ASSPSHETQY
13,TRBV4-3,ASSQGGGGLRGYT
12,TRBV24-1,ATEADSGANVLT
11,TRBV10-3,AINGRRGGEQY
17,TRBV2,ASNTNEPASGRAFDTQY
14,TRBV2,ASTEAWPSGPYGYT
14,TRBV4-1,ASSQEAPGGTGELF
18,TRBV4-1,ASSPTRASFLSPYTDTQY
13,TRBV7-2,ASSPEASRNYGYT
13,TRBV19,ASSTQGGFYNEQF